The rows below give T cell receptor beta chains drawn from one sample of a study of blood T cell repertoires in COVID-19. The method was immunoSEQ multiplex PCR; TCRdb's version includes in-frame clones alone and lacks a portion of them. The sample contains approximately 150,000 clones, approximately 80% of which appear only once. Sequencing was done on a sample of PBMCs or T cells enriched from blood (not recorded which). The receptors were gathered from a woman aged 45-59 years who had recovered from COVID-19. Both conserved end residues are part of each CDR3. D genes are given only for firm matches. Some rows mark clone size as missing; the rest say once, few, many or name a class of expanded clone.

j_call,v_call,d_call,clone_size,cdr3_nt,cdr3_aa
TRBJ2-7,TRBV27,TRBD2,NA,TGTGCCAGCAGTTCCTTAGCGGGAGGAGGTTACGAGCAGTACTTC,CASSSLAGGGYEQYF
TRBJ2-1,TRBV11-3,NA,NA,TGTGCCAGCAGCCGTTCTAGCGAGCAGTTCTTC,CASSRSSEQFF
TRBJ2-1,TRBV27,NA,NA,TGTGCCAGCACATTCGGGCGCGGGGTTTTCGGGAATGAGCAGTTCTTC,CASTFGRGVFGNEQFF
TRBJ1-1,TRBV5-1,NA,NA,TGCGCCAGCAGCTTCTTGGCCTACACTGAAGCTTTCTTT,CASSFLAYTEAFF
TRBJ2-1,TRBV9,NA,NA,TGTGCCAGCAGCGTAGCTGGGCAGGGCGACAATGAGCAGTTCTTC,CASSVAGQGDNEQFF
TRBJ2-1,TRBV3-1/TRBV3-2,TRBD2,NA,TGTGCCAGCAGCCAAGTCCCCGGACTAGCCAATGAGCAGTTCTTC,CASSQVPGLANEQFF
TRBJ1-5,TRBV7-2,TRBD1,NA,TGTGCCAGCAGTCTGACAGGGTCGGGTGGCAATCAGCCCCAGCATTTT,CASSLTGSGGNQPQHF
TRBJ1-5,TRBV28,NA,NA,TGTGCCAGCAGAGCAGGTGAGAATCAGCCCCAGCATTTT,CASRAGENQPQHF
TRBJ2-7,TRBV28,TRBD1,NA,TGTGCCAGCAGACGGACAGGGACGGGCTCCTACGAGCAGTACTTC,CASRRTGTGSYEQYF
TRBJ1-4,TRBV7-2,NA,once,TGTGCCAGCAGCTTAGTGGGGACTGCAACTAATGAAAAACTGTTTTTT,CASSLVGTATNEKLFF
TRBJ1-1,TRBV5-4,TRBD1,NA,TGTGCCAGCAGCAACCCGGGACAGGGGAACACTGAAGCTTTCTTT,CASSNPGQGNTEAFF